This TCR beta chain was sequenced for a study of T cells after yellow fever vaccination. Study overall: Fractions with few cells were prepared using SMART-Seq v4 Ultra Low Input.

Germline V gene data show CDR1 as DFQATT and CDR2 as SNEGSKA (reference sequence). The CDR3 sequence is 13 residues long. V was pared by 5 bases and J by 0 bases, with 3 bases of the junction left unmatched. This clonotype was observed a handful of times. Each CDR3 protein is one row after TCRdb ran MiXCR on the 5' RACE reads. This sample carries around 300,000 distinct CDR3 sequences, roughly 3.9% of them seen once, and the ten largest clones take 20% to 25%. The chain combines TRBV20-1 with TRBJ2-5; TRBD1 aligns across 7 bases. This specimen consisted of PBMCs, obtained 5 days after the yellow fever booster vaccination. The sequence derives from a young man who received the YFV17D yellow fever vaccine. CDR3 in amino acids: CSAQDRDQETQYF. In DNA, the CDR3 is TGCAGTGCTCAAGACAGGGACCAAGAGACCCAGTACTTC.